This record looks at one T cell receptor (beta chain) sequence and its context. The data are from a study of blood T cell repertoires in COVID-19. Across the whole study: Both acute and convalescent COVID-19 samples were obtained from the United States, Italy and Spain.

This CDR3 comprises 15 residues. The V gene's germline CDR1 is MNHNS and CDR2 SASEGT. The ends were cut back, 2 bases at V and 4 bases at J, with 15 bases in the middle. The data were produced by immunoSEQ multiplex PCR, yet TCRdb's version contains in-frame clones alone and is incomplete. The data show 220,000 or so clones, around 85% seen once. The specimen sequenced was PBMCs or T cells enriched from blood (not recorded which). The chain is built from TRBV6-1 and TRBJ2-7; D is ambiguous. This receptor was identified in a middle-aged woman with acute COVID-19. The CDR3 DNA is TGTGCCAGCAGTGAAAGCCGGGTCGGAGAGTACGAGCAGTACTTC. Its protein product is CASSESRVGEYEQYF.